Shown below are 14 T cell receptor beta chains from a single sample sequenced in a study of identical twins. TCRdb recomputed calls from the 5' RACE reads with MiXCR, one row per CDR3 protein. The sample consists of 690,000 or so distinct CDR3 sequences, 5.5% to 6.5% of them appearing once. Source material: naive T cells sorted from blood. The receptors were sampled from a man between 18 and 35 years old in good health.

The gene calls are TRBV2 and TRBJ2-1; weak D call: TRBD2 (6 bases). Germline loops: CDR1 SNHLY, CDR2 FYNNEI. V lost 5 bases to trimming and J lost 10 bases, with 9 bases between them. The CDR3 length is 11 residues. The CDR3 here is CASSREREQFF. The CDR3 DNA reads TGTGCCAGCAGTCGGGAGCGCGAGCAGTTCTTC.

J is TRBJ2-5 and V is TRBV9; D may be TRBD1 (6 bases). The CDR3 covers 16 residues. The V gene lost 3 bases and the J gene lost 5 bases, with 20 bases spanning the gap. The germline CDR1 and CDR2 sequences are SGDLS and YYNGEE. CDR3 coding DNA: TGTGCCAGCAGCGGAGAGGATACCAGGGGAATCGAGACCCAGTACTTC. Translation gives CASSGEDTRGIETQYF.

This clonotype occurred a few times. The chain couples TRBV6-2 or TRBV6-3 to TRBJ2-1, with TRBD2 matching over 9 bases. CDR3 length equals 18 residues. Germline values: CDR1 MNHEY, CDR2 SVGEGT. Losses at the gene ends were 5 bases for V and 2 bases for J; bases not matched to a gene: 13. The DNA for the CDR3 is TGTGCCAGCAGTCCTCCGGGACTAGCTGGGGTCCCCTACAATGAGCAGTTCTTC. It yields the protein CASSPPGLAGVPYNEQFF.

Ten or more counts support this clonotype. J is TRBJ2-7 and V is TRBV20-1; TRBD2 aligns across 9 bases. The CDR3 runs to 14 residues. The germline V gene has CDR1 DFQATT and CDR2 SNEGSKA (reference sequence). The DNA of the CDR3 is TGCAGCGCGGGAAGCGGGAGGCCCCCCTACGAGCAGTACTTC. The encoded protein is CSAGSGRPPYEQYF.

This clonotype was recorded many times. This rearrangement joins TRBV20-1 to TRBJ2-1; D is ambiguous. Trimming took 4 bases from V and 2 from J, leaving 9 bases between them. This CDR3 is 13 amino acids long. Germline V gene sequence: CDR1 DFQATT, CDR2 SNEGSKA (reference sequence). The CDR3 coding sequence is TGCAGTGCTACCCTAGTTACCTACAATGAGCAGTTCTTC. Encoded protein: CSATLVTYNEQFF.

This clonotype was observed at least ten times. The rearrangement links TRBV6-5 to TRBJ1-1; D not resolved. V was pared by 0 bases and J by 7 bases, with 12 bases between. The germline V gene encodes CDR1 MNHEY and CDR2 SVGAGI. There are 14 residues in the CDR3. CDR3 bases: TGTGCCAGCAGTTACTCGACTAGTGCCAGTGAAGCTTTCTTT. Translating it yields CASSYSTSASEAFF.

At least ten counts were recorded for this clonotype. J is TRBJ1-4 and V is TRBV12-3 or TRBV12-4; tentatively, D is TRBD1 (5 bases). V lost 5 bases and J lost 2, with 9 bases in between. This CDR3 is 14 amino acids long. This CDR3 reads CASSLGGTNEKLFF. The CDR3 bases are TGTGCCAGCAGTCTGGGGGGGACTAATGAAAAACTGTTTTTT.

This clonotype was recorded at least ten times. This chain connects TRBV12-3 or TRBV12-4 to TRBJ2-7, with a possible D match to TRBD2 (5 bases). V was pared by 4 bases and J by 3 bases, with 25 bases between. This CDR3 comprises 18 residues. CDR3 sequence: CASSSERKGTRLGYEQYF. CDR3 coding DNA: TGTGCCAGCAGTTCGGAGCGGAAAGGCACTCGTTTGGGCTACGAGCAGTACTTC.

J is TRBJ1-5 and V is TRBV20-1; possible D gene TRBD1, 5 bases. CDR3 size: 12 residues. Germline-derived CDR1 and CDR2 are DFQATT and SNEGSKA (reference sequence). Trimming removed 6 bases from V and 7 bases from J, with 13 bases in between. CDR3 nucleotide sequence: TGCAGTGCCCAGGGTTTGTTGCAGCCCCAGCATTTT. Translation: CSAQGLLQPQHF.

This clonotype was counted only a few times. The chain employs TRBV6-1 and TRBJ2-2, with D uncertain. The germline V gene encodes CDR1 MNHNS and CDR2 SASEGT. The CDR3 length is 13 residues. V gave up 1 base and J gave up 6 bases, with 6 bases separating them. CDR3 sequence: CASSEGPPGELFF. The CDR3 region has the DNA TGTGCCAGCAGTGAAGGACCGCCCGGGGAGCTGTTTTTT.

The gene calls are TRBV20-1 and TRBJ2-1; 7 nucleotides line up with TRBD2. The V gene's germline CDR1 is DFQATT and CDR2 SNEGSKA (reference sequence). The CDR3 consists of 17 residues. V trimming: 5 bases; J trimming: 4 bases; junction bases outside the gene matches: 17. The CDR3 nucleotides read TGCAGTGCTTCAACTACCTCCGGGACTACAGAATACAATGAGCAGTTCTTC. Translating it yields CSASTTSGTTEYNEQFF.

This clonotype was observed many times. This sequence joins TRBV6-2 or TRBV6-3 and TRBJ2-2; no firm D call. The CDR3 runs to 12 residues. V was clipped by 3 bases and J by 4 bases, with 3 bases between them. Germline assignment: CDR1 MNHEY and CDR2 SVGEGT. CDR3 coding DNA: TGTGCCAGCAGTTATGGCACCGGGGAGCTGTTTTTT. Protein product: CASSYGTGELFF.

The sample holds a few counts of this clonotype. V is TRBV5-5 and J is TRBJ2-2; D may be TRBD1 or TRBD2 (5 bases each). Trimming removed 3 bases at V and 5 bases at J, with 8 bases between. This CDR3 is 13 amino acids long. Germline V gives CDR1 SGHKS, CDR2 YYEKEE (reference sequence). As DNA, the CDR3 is TGTGCCAGCAGCTCGGGGCCTACCGGGGAGCTGTTTTTT. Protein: CASSSGPTGELFF.

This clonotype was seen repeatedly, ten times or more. The CDR3 DNA is TGCGCCAGCAGCTTAGCGGGAGGAGGCTACGAGCAGTACTTC. It codes for CASSLAGGGYEQYF. This chain uses TRBV5-1 with TRBJ2-7; 9 nucleotides line up with TRBD2. Germline lookup yields CDR1 SGHRS and CDR2 YFSETQ. The CDR3 covers 14 residues. V lost 2 bases and J lost 3; bases outside the gene matches: 3.